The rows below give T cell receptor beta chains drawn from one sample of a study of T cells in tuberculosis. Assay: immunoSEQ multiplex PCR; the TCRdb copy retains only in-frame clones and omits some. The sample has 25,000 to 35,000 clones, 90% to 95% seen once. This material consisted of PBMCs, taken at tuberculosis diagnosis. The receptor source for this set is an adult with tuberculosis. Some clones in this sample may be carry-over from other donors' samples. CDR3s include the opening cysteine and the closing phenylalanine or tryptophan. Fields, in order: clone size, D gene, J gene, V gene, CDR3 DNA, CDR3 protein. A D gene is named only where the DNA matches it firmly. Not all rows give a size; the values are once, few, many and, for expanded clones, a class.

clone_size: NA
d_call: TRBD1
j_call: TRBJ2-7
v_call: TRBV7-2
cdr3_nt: TGTGCCAGCAGCTTAGGTCAGACAGGGGGCTACGAGCAGTACTTC
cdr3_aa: CASSLGQTGGYEQYF

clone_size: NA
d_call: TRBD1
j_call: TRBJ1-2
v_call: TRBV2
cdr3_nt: TGTGCCAGCAGTGACTCAGGGGGCCGTGGCTACACCTTC
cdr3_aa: CASSDSGGRGYTF

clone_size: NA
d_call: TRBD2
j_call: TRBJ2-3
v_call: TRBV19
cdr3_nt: TGTGCCAGTAGTGGGGGGGGTGCGCCGGATACGCAGTATTTT
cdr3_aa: CASSGGGAPDTQYF

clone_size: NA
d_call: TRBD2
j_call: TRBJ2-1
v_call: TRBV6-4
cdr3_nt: TGTGCCAGCAGCGCCCTAGCGGGGGTAGGGGAGCAGTTCTTC
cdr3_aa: CASSALAGVGEQFF

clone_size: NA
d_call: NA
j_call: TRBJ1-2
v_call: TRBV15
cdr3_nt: TGTGCCACCAGCAGTAGCATTCGGGATGGCTACACCTTC
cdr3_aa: CATSSSIRDGYTF

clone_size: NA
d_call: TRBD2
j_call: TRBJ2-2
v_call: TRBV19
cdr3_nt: TGTGCCAGTAGTATAGCCCTAGCGGTTAACACCGGGGAGCTGTTTTTT
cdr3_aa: CASSIALAVNTGELFF

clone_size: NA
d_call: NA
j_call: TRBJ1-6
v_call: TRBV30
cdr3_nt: TGTGCCGGGGGCAGGAATAATTCACCCCTCCACTTT
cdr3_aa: CAGGRNNSPLHF

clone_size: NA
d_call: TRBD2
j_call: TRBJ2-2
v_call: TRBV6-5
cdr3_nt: TGTGCCAGCAGTCCCGCCGGGGGGAGTGGCGGGGAGCTGTTTTTT
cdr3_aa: CASSPAGGSGGELFF

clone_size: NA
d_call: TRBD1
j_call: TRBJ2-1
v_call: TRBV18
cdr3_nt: TGTGCCAGCTCACCAAAGGGACAGGGGCTAAACAATGAGCAGTTCTTC
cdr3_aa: CASSPKGQGLNNEQFF

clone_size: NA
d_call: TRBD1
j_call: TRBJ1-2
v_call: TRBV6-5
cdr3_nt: TGTGCCAGCAGTTACTCGACACATGGGACAGCCTATGGCTACACCTTC
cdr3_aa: CASSYSTHGTAYGYTF

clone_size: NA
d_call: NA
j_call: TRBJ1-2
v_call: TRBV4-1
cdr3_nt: TGCGCCAGCAGCCAAGTCTCGCAGGTGAACTATGGCTACACCTTC
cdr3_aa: CASSQVSQVNYGYTF

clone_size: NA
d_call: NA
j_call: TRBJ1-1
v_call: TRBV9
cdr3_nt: TGTGCCAGCAGCGTCGGAAACATGGGCAATTTGGAAGCTTTCTTT
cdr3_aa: CASSVGNMGNLEAFF

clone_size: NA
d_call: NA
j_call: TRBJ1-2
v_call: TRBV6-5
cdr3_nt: TGTGCCAGCACCCTCGGCGGGCTGGGCTATGGCTACACCTTC
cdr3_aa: CASTLGGLGYGYTF

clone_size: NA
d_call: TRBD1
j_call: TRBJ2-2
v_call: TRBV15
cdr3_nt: TGTGCCACCGACAGGGGCCAAAACACCGGGGAGCTGTTTTTT
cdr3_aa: CATDRGQNTGELFF

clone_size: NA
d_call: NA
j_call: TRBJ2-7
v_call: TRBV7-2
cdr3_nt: TGTGCCAGCAGCCCCCCTCTGGCAGGGCCCTCCTACGAGCAGTACTTC
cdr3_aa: CASSPPLAGPSYEQYF

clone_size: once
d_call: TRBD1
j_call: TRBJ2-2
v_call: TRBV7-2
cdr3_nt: TGTGCCAGCAGCTTTAAGACAGGGGGTAGCACCGGGGAGCTGTTTTTT
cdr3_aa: CASSFKTGGSTGELFF

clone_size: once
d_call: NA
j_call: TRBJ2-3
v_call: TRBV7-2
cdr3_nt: TGTGCCAGCAGCTTAGAAACCGAGCGCACAGATACGCAGTATTTT
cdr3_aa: CASSLETERTDTQYF

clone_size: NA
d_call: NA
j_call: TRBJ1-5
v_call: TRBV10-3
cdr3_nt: TGTGCCATCAGTGAGTCTGACAGAAGCAATCAGCCCCAGCATTTT
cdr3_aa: CAISESDRSNQPQHF

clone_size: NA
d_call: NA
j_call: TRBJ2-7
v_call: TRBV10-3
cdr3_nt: TGTGCCATCAGTGACTTATCGGGGGATCAGGGGCAGTACTTC
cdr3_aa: CAISDLSGDQGQYF

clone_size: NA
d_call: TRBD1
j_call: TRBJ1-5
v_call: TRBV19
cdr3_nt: TGTGCCAGTAGCCATGACGGGACAGGGAATCAGCCCCAGCATTTT
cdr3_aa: CASSHDGTGNQPQHF

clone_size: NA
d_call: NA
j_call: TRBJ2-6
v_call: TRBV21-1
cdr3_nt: TGTGCCAGCAGCAAAGGCCGTCTAGCGGGGGGGTCTGGGGCCAACGTCCTGACTTTC
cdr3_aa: CASSKGRLAGGSGANVLTF

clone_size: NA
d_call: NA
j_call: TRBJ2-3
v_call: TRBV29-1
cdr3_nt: TGCAGCACTCTGAGGGCAGATACGCAGTATTTT
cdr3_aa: CSTLRADTQYF

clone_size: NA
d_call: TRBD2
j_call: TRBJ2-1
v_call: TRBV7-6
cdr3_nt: TGTGCCAGCAGCGTTAGCGGGGGGGTCTACAATGAGCAGTTCTTC
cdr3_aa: CASSVSGGVYNEQFF

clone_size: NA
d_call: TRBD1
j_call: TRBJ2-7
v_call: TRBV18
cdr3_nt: TGTGCCAGCTCACAAGTCTCGACAGGGTCGGGCGAGCAGTACTTC
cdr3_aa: CASSQVSTGSGEQYF

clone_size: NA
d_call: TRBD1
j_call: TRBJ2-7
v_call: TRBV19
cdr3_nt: TGTGCCAGTAGTAGGGACAGGGGTTACGAGCAGTACTTC
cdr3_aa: CASSRDRGYEQYF

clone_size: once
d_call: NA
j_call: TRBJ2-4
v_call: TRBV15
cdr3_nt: TGTGCCACCAGCCCTCGCCCGACTGACAGCAAAGCCAAAAACATTCAGTACTTC
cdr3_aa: CATSPRPTDSKAKNIQYF